The 24 T cell receptor beta chains below all came from one sample that was sequenced in a study of T cell repertoires in cytomegalovirus infection. In TCRdb, the reads were re-called with MiXCR into one record per CDR3 protein. Of around 340,000 distinct CDR3 sequences in the sample, 25% to 30% were seen once. These receptors are not linked to any known antigen. This specimen consisted of cultured PBMCs, obtained from culture after CMV antigen stimulation. The receptors were sampled from a human donor in good health (CMV status not recorded). Some clones in this sample may be carry-over from other donors' samples.

This clonotype has just a few counts. The V gene is TRBV6-1, the J gene TRBJ1-5, with TRBD1 as a possible D gene (5 bases). The V end lost 4 bases, the J end lost 2 bases, and 15 bases lay between the germline ends. Germline CDR1 and CDR2: MNHNS and SASEGT. The CDR3 is 16 amino acids. CDR3: CASSVLQGFGNQPQHF. As DNA, the CDR3 is TGTGCCAGCAGTGTCCTTCAGGGTTTTGGCAATCAGCCCCAGCATTTT.

V gene TRBV2 combines with J gene TRBJ2-7; 10 bases agree with TRBD1. The length of the CDR3 is 13 residues. Trimming took 6 bases from V and 4 from J; bases not matched to a gene: 3. Germline V gene lookup returns CDR1 SNHLY and CDR2 FYNNEI. The CDR3 DNA reads as TGTGCCAGCAGCGGGACAGGGGTTTACGAGCAGTACTTC. This sequence encodes CASSGTGVYEQYF.

This clonotype was found a few times. V gene TRBV10-3 combines with J gene TRBJ2-1; weak D call: TRBD2 (7 bases). Trimming took off 2 bases at V and 12 bases at J, with 23 bases between the two ends. CDR1 ENHRY and CDR2 SYGVKD come from the germline V gene. This CDR3 has 16 amino acids. CDR3 protein: CAISEHNGGPKSGQFF. CDR3 coding DNA: TGTGCCATCAGTGAGCATAACGGGGGGCCAAAAAGTGGGCAGTTCTTC.

A word on this clonotype: At one of its ends the junction is not consistent with the germline gene, which may arise from a read error. This sequence joins TRBV12-3 or TRBV12-4 and TRBJ1-3, with D uncertain. There are 15 residues in the CDR3. Written as DNA, the CDR3 is TGTGCCAGCAGACCCAGCCACGGAGGTCCGAACACCACATATTTT. This sequence encodes CASRPSHGGPNTTYF.

A few counts support this clonotype. The chain employs TRBV7-8 and TRBJ2-1; 8 positions agree with TRBD2. Germline V CDR1 and CDR2: SGHVS, FQNEAQ. The CDR3 has 17 residues. V shed 5 bases, J shed 6 bases, and the junction held 15 bases outside the gene matches. In DNA, the CDR3 is TGTGCCAGCAGCCCCACGGGGGGGTCAAAGGTTTTCAATGAGCAGTTCTTC. Translation: CASSPTGGSKVFNEQFF.

The J gene is TRBJ2-2, the V gene TRBV7-8; 7 bases map to TRBD1. The length of the CDR3 is 15 residues. V dropped 6 bases and J dropped 5; count of bases not matched to a gene: 9. The germline V gene encodes CDR1 SGHVS and CDR2 FQNEAQ. The CDR3, as DNA: TGTGCCAGCAGTAAGGGGGCTGCAGGAACCGGGGAGCTGTTTTTT. This gives the protein CASSKGAAGTGELFF.

In its sample, this clonotype was seen a few times. This chain joins TRBV27 and TRBJ2-3; D gene unclear. The CDR3 contains 14 residues. Germline V lookup: CDR1 MNHEY, CDR2 SMNVEV (reference sequence). The V gene lost 6 bases and the J gene lost 6 bases, with 16 bases spanning the gap. In nucleotides, the CDR3 is TGTGCCAGCAGAAGGACCCCCGTCTCGGATACGCAGTATTTT. This sequence encodes CASRRTPVSDTQYF.

CDR3 region: CASSLVAGRGENNEQFF. In DNA, the CDR3 is TGTGCCAGCAGCTTAGTTGCGGGCAGGGGGGAGAACAATGAGCAGTTCTTC. This rearrangement joins TRBV7-8 to TRBJ2-1, with TRBD1 as a possible D gene (7 bases). The CDR3 runs to 17 residues. The germline CDR1 and CDR2 sequences are SGHVS and FQNEAQ. V lost 1 base and J lost 5, with 18 bases in between.

V and J are TRBV2 and TRBJ1-1; 10 bases fit TRBD1. Germline CDR1 SNHLY, CDR2 FYNNEI. The CDR3 is 13 residues long. After removal of 6 bases from V and 4 bases from J, the junction contained 2 bases not matched to a gene. The CDR3 bases are TGTGCCAGCAGGGGGGACAGGGGCACTGAAGCTTTCTTT. It yields the protein CASRGDRGTEAFF.

This clonotype has only a few counts. V usage is TRBV12-3 or TRBV12-4 and J usage is TRBJ2-7, with D unclear. Trimming removed 1 base from V and 1 base from J, with 8 bases in between. This CDR3 contains 14 residues. The DNA for the CDR3 is TGTGCCAGCAGTTTAGAGGGCAAGTCCTACGAGCAGTACTTC. Translation gives CASSLEGKSYEQYF.

This clonotype occurred a few times. The chain couples TRBV7-6 to TRBJ2-7; TRBD1 matches at 8 bases. Looked up from germline, CDR1 is SGHVS and CDR2 is FNYEAQ. The J segment lost 0 bases and the V segment lost 5 bases, leaving 6 bases of the junction unmatched. This CDR3 has 15 amino acids. CDR3 DNA: TGTGCCAGCAGCCCCCGGGACAGGAACTCCTACGAGCAGTACTTC. Amino acid sequence: CASSPRDRNSYEQYF.

The sample holds many counts of this clonotype. The rearrangement uses TRBV5-1 and TRBJ2-7; 7 positions match TRBD2. With 4 bases clipped from V and 3 bases from J, the junction kept 7 bases outside the gene matches. CDR3 length: 14 residues. CDR1 and CDR2 from the germline V gene are SGHRS and YFSETQ. CDR3 nucleotides: TGCGCCAGCAGCGCCCGGTTAGCGGGCTACGAGCAGTACTTC. It is translated as CASSARLAGYEQYF.

The V call is TRBV11-1, the J call TRBJ2-4; no firm D call. This CDR3 spans 16 amino acids. The V and J ends lost 1 base and 3 bases respectively, with 13 bases between them. Germline assignment: CDR1 SGHAT and CDR2 FQDESV (reference sequence). CDR3 in DNA: TGTGCCAGCAGCTTAGACTATAGGAACAGCAAAAACATTCAGTACTTC. Translated: CASSLDYRNSKNIQYF. Supplemented by reference TRBV11-1 and TRBJ2-4, the full variable domain reads EAEVAQSPRYKITEKSQAVAFWCDPISGHATLYWYRQILGQGPELLVQFQDESVVDDSQLPKDRFSAERLKGVDSTLKIQPAELGDSAMYLCASSLDYRNSKNIQYFGAGTRLSVL.

The chain links TRBV18 to TRBJ2-3, with D hard to call. V dropped 0 bases and J dropped 6 bases, with 16 bases sitting between them. The CDR3 is made up of 16 amino acids. The germline V gene encodes CDR1 KGHSH and CDR2 LQKENI. This CDR3 is CASSPPWLQVSDTQYF. The DNA for the CDR3 is TGTGCCAGCTCACCACCTTGGCTTCAGGTCTCTGATACGCAGTATTTT. The complete variable domain, with remaining parts taken from reference TRBV18 and TRBJ2-3, reads NAGVMQNPRHLVRRRGQEARLRCSPMKGHSHVYWYRQLPEEGLKFMVYLQKENIIDESGMPKERFSAEFPKEGPSILRIQQVVRGDSAAYFCASSPPWLQVSDTQYFGPGTRLTVL.

The chain carries TRBV7-9 and TRBJ2-7; D unclear. The V gene lost 4 bases and the J gene lost 4 bases, with 20 bases spanning the gap. The CDR3 is made up of 16 amino acids. CDR1 is SEHNR, CDR2 FQNEAQ, per germline (reference sequence). The CDR3 DNA reads TGTGCCAGCAGCTCCGTTGGCTATAAAACCGATTACGAGCAGTACTTC. Encoded protein: CASSSVGYKTDYEQYF.

The J gene is TRBJ1-2, the V gene TRBV25-1, with D possibly matching TRBD1 (5 bases). The length of the CDR3 is 15 residues. The V end was cut by 2 bases, the J end by 7 bases, with 17 bases between. Germline V CDR1 and CDR2: MGHDK, SYGVNS. The DNA for the CDR3 is TGTGCCAGCAGTGAACCCGGGACCTTAGTGCGTGGCTACACCTTC. Amino acid sequence: CASSEPGTLVRGYTF.

The gene calls are TRBV20-1 and TRBJ1-1, with 7 bases matching TRBD1. Trimming removed 0 bases from V and 1 base from J; junction bases left unmatched: 8. Germline V lookup: CDR1 DFQATT, CDR2 SNEGSKA (reference sequence). The CDR3 has 16 residues. The CDR3 is CSARDLRGHGNTEAFF. DNA of the CDR3: TGCAGTGCTAGAGATCTGAGGGGGCATGGGAACACTGAAGCTTTCTTT.

The chain carries TRBV11-2 and TRBJ1-5; no reliable D call. CDR1 and CDR2 from the germline V gene are SGHAT and FQNNGV. This CDR3 region has 17 residues. V was shortened by 2 bases and J by 2 bases, with 16 bases between the two germline ends. The CDR3, as DNA: TGTGCCAGCAGCTTAAAGTTAGGGCAGAGGGGCAATCAGCCCCAGCATTTT. It encodes CASSLKLGQRGNQPQHF.

This clonotype has just a few counts. The chain uses TRBV6-6 and TRBJ1-1, with D hard to call. V lost 11 bases and J 6 bases, leaving 13 bases between the germline ends. Germline loops: CDR1 MNHNY, CDR2 SVGAGI (reference sequence). The CDR3 runs 11 residues. CDR3 nucleotides: TGTGCCGCCAAGGTTGACGCTGAAGCTTTCTTT. Amino acids: CAAKVDAEAFF.

This clonotype was observed a few times. J is TRBJ2-5 and V is TRBV7-2; 11 bases match TRBD2. After removal of 4 bases from V and 0 bases from J, the junction contained 4 bases not matched to a gene. Germline values: CDR1 SGHTA, CDR2 FQGNSA. CDR3 length: 16 residues. DNA for the CDR3: TGTGCCAGCAGCTCTTTAGCGGGAGGGTACCAAGAGACCCAGTACTTC. It specifies CASSSLAGGYQETQYF.

The rearrangement links TRBV20-1 to TRBJ2-7; D may be TRBD2 (5 bases). The V and J ends lost 0 bases and 0 bases respectively, with 12 bases between them. The CDR3 has 15 amino acids. Germline-derived CDR1 and CDR2 are DFQATT and SNEGSKA (reference sequence). Written as DNA, the CDR3 is TGCAGTGCTAGAGATCTCGGGCTAGCCTCCTACGAGCAGTACTTC. Amino acids: CSARDLGLASYEQYF.

This clonotype was detected ten times or more. This chain connects TRBV7-2 to TRBJ1-6, with D possibly matching TRBD1 (5 bases). The CDR3 consists of 14 residues. The ends were cut back, 1 base at V and 7 bases at J, with 8 bases in the middle. Per germline, CDR1 SGHTA and CDR2 FQGNSA. CDR3 nucleotides: TGTGCCAGCAGCTTAGGGACAACCAATTCACCCCTCCACTTT. Its translation is CASSLGTTNSPLHF.

This clonotype was detected a few times. In DNA, the CDR3 is TGTGCCAGCAGCTGGTCGGGCGCCGAGACCCAGTACTTC. The encoded protein is CASSWSGAETQYF. The genes are TRBV7-3 and TRBJ2-5; the D is unclear. V was cut by 4 bases and J by 5 bases, with 11 bases left in between. Germline values: CDR1 SGHTA, CDR2 FQGTGA. The CDR3 sequence is 13 residues long.

The CDR3 DNA reads as TGTGCCAGTAGTGGACAGGGGGCCTATGGCTACACCTTC. This codes for CASSGQGAYGYTF. The J gene is TRBJ1-2, the V gene TRBV19; 11 positions match TRBD1. This CDR3 contains 13 residues. In germline, CDR1 is LNHDA, CDR2 SQIVND (reference sequence). V was clipped by 5 bases and J by 4 bases; unmatched bases: 0. Drawing the rest from reference TRBV19 and TRBJ1-2, the complete variable domain is DGGITQSPKYLFRKEGQNVTLSCEQNLNHDAMYWYRQDPGQGLRLIYYSQIVNDFQKGDIAEGYSVSREKKESFPLTVTSAQKNPTAFYLCASSGQGAYGYTFGSGTRLTVV.